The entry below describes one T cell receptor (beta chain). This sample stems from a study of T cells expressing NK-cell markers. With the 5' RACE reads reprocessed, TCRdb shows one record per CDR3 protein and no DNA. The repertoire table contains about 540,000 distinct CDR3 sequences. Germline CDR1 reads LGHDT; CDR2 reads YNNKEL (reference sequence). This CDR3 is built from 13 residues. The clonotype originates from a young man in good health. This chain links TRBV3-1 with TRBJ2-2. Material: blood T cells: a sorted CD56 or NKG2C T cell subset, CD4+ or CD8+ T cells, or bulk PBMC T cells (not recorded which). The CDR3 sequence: CASSQGRNGELFF.